Sequencing of this T cell receptor (beta chain) was carried out in a study of T cells after yellow fever vaccination. The overall study: Libraries from low-cell-number fractions were prepared with the SMART-Seq v4 Ultra Low Input RNA kit.

MiXCR, run by TCRdb on the 5' RACE reads, gives a single entry per CDR3 protein. The table shows more than 65,000 distinct CDR3 sequences, with about an eighth occurring only once. Study observations and caveats: The CD4 compartment and the CD8 compartment contained a small share of clonotypes in common. Contaminants from the bulk population, in the form of abundant clonotypes, could be found in FACS-sorted repertoires.

Between the trimmed V and J ends, which lost 5 bases and 1 base, there was a span of 12 bases. The V gene's germline CDR1 is SEHNR and CDR2 FQNEAQ (reference sequence). The CDR3 has 14 amino acids. This clonotype was counted only a few times. This chain uses TRBV7-9 with TRBJ2-7; D is possibly TRBD2 (5 bases). Sample: CD8+ T cells not binding an NS4B(214-222) dextramer, sorted from PBMCs, taken less than 25 days after the first yellow fever vaccination. The origin of this receptor is a young man who received the YFV17D yellow fever vaccine. The CDR3 region is CASSETLASYEQYF. The DNA of the CDR3 is TGTGCCAGCAGCGAGACTTTAGCGTCCTACGAGCAGTACTTC.